Shown below are 29 T cell receptor beta chains from a single sample sequenced in a study of technical replicates of blood from several donors (TCRdb year 2017). The library was obtained by the immunoSEQ multiplex PCR assay. The immuneACCESS repertoire file appears here via TCRdb, limited to in-frame rearrangements. These files lack a portion of the clones; in checked studies, under half of the deficit traces to unresolved V genes, and the cause of the others is not known. The sample yields about 72,000 clones; about 95% were counted once. The ten largest clones add up to around 0.24% of the sample. Sequencing used T cells isolated from PBMCs. Every receptor here comes from a human donor in good health.

The chain recombines TRBV9 with TRBJ1-4; D may be TRBD1 (5 bases). V lost 0 bases to trimming and J lost 7 bases, with 13 bases between them. This CDR3 is 15 amino acids long. Germline CDR1 reads SGDLS; CDR2 reads YYNGEE. The CDR3 region is CASSVVPGEIEKLFF. CDR3 coding DNA: TGTGCCAGCAGCGTAGTTCCGGGGGAGATTGAAAAACTGTTTTTT.

Written as DNA, the CDR3 is TGTGCCAGCAGCTTAGGAGGCTGGGACTTCCAAGAGACCCAGTACTTC. Its translation: CASSLGGWDFQETQYF. The genes are TRBV7-2 and TRBJ2-5; a weak D match, TRBD2 (6 bases). Germline loops: CDR1 SGHTA, CDR2 FQGNSA. The CDR3 has 16 residues. Trimming cost V 1 base and J 1 base, with 13 bases left between them.

The chain uses TRBV29-1 and TRBJ2-7, with D tentatively TRBD1 (6 bases). From germline, CDR1 is SQVTM and CDR2 ANQGSEA. The germline V and J ends were trimmed by 6 bases and 2 bases, with 26 bases remaining between them. CDR3 length: 17 amino acids. CDR3 nucleotides: TGCAGCGTGACCGGGACAAGGCAGGACCCTACGCCCTACGAGCAGTACTTC. Amino acids: CSVTGTRQDPTPYEQYF.

The CDR3 loop is CASSPTPRRTETQYF. In DNA form, the CDR3 reads TGCGCCAGCAGCCCAACTCCACGGAGGACGGAGACCCAGTACTTC. V usage is TRBV4-1 and J usage is TRBJ2-5; TRBD2 might be the D (5 bases). The CDR3 extends over 15 amino acids. Trimming removed 4 bases at V and 5 bases at J, with 17 bases between. Germline CDR1 MGHRA, CDR2 YSYEKL.

This sequence joins TRBV6-1 and TRBJ2-3, with D possibly being TRBD2 (6 bases). Trimming pared 5 bases from V and 2 bases from J, leaving 11 bases between. Germline V gene data show CDR1 as MNHNS and CDR2 as SASEGT. The CDR3 loop spans 14 amino acids. CDR3 DNA: TGTGCCAGCAGTCAACGGACTAACACAGATACGCAGTATTTT. Its protein product is CASSQRTNTDTQYF.

The rearrangement links TRBV7-2 to TRBJ1-4, with 7 bases identical to TRBD1. Trimming at V came to 1 base and at J to 8 bases, leaving 7 bases not matched to a gene. CDR3 length equals 15 residues. Germline CDR1 SGHTA, CDR2 FQGNSA. The CDR3 loop reads CASSLGGRGAEKLFF. The DNA for the CDR3 is TGTGCCAGCAGCTTAGGGGGCAGGGGGGCGGAAAAACTGTTTTTT.

This chain uses TRBV9 with TRBJ2-2; D is ambiguous. Germline lookup yields CDR1 SGDLS and CDR2 YYNGEE. V lost 3 bases and J lost 2, with 5 bases in between. The CDR3 spans 13 residues. CDR3 amino acids: CASSAENTGELFF. The CDR3, as DNA: TGTGCCAGCAGCGCAGAAAACACCGGGGAGCTGTTTTTT.

The chain joins TRBV5-4 to TRBJ2-1; 8 bases are shared with TRBD1. V was pared by 4 bases and J by 9 bases, with 18 bases of the junction left unmatched. The CDR3 runs to 17 residues. Looked up from germline, CDR1 is SGHNT and CDR2 is YYREEE (reference sequence). CDR3 amino acids: CASSPYRGASFGGEQFF. The CDR3 DNA reads as TGTGCCAGCAGCCCCTACAGGGGGGCGAGTTTCGGTGGTGAGCAGTTCTTC.

The gene calls are TRBV27 and TRBJ1-2; 10 positions agree with TRBD1. V dropped 10 bases and J dropped 6; count of bases not matched to a gene: 8. This CDR3 comprises 13 residues. From germline, CDR1 is MNHEY and CDR2 SMNVEV (reference sequence). As DNA, the CDR3 is TGTGCCACCGGGACAGGGGACCTACATGGCTACACCTTC. This translates into CATGTGDLHGYTF.

The chain recombines TRBV29-1 with TRBJ2-6, with 9 bases identical to TRBD2. The germline CDR1 and CDR2 sequences are SQVTM and ANQGSEA. The V gene end was trimmed by 3 bases and the J gene end by 0 bases; junction bases not matched to a gene: 6. This CDR3 has 17 residues. The CDR3 loop reads CSVDRKTSGSGANVLTF. The CDR3 DNA follows: TGCAGCGTTGACCGAAAGACTAGCGGCTCTGGGGCCAACGTCCTGACTTTC.

This chain uses TRBV28 with TRBJ2-5; the match to TRBD1 covers 8 bases. Unmatched junction bases numbered 6, after V lost 5 bases and J lost 4 bases. Per the germline V gene, CDR1 is MDHEN and CDR2 is SYDVKM. The CDR3 runs to 14 residues. The CDR3 loop is CASSRGQGRETQYF. Here the CDR3 DNA reads TGTGCCAGCAGTCGAGGACAGGGACGAGAGACCCAGTACTTC.

This clone was seen a single time. One junction end does not reproduce the germline sequence, and a read error may be involved. The rearrangement uses TRBV6-6 and TRBJ2-3; D unresolved. CDR1 is MNHNY, CDR2 SVGAGI, per germline (reference sequence). The CDR3 contains 12 residues. CDR3 in amino acids: CASSPSTYTQYF. The CDR3 DNA is TGTGCCAGCAGTCCCTCCACATATACGCAGTATTTT.

The V call is TRBV27, the J call TRBJ1-1, with no clear D. The CDR3 has 15 residues. CDR1 is MNHEY and CDR2 is SMNVEV in the germline V gene (reference sequence). V was trimmed by 5 bases and J by 0 bases, leaving 13 bases between them. The CDR3 sequence is CASSTGDTLNTEAFF. The CDR3 DNA is TGTGCCAGCAGTACGGGAGACACCTTGAACACTGAAGCTTTCTTT.

This clone was seen once. The chain couples TRBV9 to TRBJ2-2, with 8 bases lining up with TRBD2. CDR1 is SGDLS and CDR2 is YYNGEE in the germline V gene. V was pared by 6 bases and J by 6 bases, with 10 bases of the junction left unmatched. CDR3 length: 15 residues. The CDR3 loop reads CASMKGLATAGELFF. The CDR3 coding sequence is TGTGCCAGCATGAAAGGACTAGCAACAGCCGGGGAGCTGTTTTTT.

The chain carries TRBV25-1 and TRBJ2-2, with D tentatively TRBD2 (7 bases). V gave up 1 base and J gave up 6 bases, with 12 bases separating them. CDR1 and CDR2 from the germline V gene are MGHDK and SYGVNS. The CDR3 is 15 residues long. For the CDR3, the DNA is TGTGCCAGCAGTGAATTTTGGGGGGGGCCCGGGGAGCTGTTTTTT. Protein sequence: CASSEFWGGPGELFF. Together with reference TRBV25-1 and TRBJ2-2, the CDR3 gives the full variable domain: EADIYQTPRYLVIGTGKKITLECSQTMGHDKMYWYQQDPGMELHLIHYSYGVNSTEKGDLSSESTVSRIRTEHFPLTLESARPSHTSQYLCASSEFWGGPGELFFGEGSRLTVL.

V and J are TRBV7-8 and TRBJ2-3, with D uncertain. V was shortened by 5 bases and J by 0 bases, with 3 bases between the two germline ends. The CDR3 length is 12 residues. Germline values: CDR1 SGHVS, CDR2 FQNEAQ. CDR3 in amino acids: CASSGSTDTQYF. The CDR3 nucleotides are TGTGCCAGCAGCGGCAGCACAGATACGCAGTATTTT.

V and J are TRBV4-1 and TRBJ2-7; 7 nucleotides agree with TRBD1. The CDR3 runs to 15 residues. Germline CDR1 is MGHRA and CDR2 is YSYEKL. Germline trimming cut 5 bases from V and 0 bases from J; bases unmatched to any gene: 7. The CDR3 protein is CASSSRGTDSYEQYF. The CDR3 nucleotides read TGCGCCAGCAGCTCGCGTGGGACAGACTCCTACGAGCAGTACTTC.

V is TRBV18 and J is TRBJ2-3; D is perhaps TRBD1 (6 bases). Germline V gene lookup returns CDR1 KGHSH and CDR2 LQKENI. There are 13 residues in the CDR3. Trimming took 6 bases from V and 7 from J, leaving 14 bases between them. CDR3 loop: CASSGGPLNTQYF. In DNA form, the CDR3 reads TGTGCCAGCTCTGGGGGCCCTCTAAATACGCAGTATTTT.

This clone has just one count. V is TRBV20-1 and J is TRBJ2-4; D gene uncertain. The ends were cut back, 8 bases at V and 5 bases at J, with 10 bases in the middle. Germline CDR1 is DFQATT and CDR2 is SNEGSKA (reference sequence). The CDR3 length is 11 residues. CDR3 sequence (DNA): TGCAGTACAATATACGAAAACATTCAGTACTTC. Protein product: CSTIYENIQYF.

This chain connects TRBV21-1 to TRBJ2-4; the listed D gene, TRBD2, was not tested against the DNA. TRBV21-1 is an annotated pseudogene. The CDR3 consists of 19 residues. CDR3 in amino acids: CASSRAPSGRAKSKNIQYF. CDR3 coding DNA: TGTGCCAGCAGCAGGGCGCCTAGCGGGAGGGCAAAATCCAAAAACATTCAGTACTTC.

CDR3 DNA: TGTGCCAGCAGCTTAGGGGCAGGGGTTGCCTATGGCTACACCTTC. Its protein is CASSLGAGVAYGYTF. The genes are TRBV7-9 and TRBJ1-2; possibly TRBD1 for D (6 bases). The germline V gene encodes CDR1 SEHNR and CDR2 FQNEAQ (reference sequence). This CDR3 region has 15 residues. V was trimmed by 1 base and J by 4 bases, leaving 13 bases between them. The full variable domain, in which reference TRBV7-9 and TRBJ1-2 provide the parts outside the CDR3, is DTGVSQNPRHKITKRGQNVTFRCDPISEHNRLYWYRQTLGQGPEFLTYFQNEAQLEKSRLLSDRFSAERPKGSFSTLEIQRTEQGDSAMYLCASSLGAGVAYGYTFGSGTRLTVV.

The chain combines TRBV30 with TRBJ1-5; D uncertain. In germline, CDR1 is GTSNPN, CDR2 SVGIG (reference sequence). V was shortened by 0 bases and J by 6 bases, with 9 bases between the two germline ends. The CDR3 loop spans 13 amino acids. The CDR3 region is CAWSVHSGQPQHF. The CDR3 coding sequence is TGTGCCTGGAGTGTACATTCGGGTCAGCCCCAGCATTTT.

CDR3 in DNA: TGTGCCAGCAGTTCATATCTAGCGGGGGGGCAAGAGACCCAGTACTTC. Translation gives CASSSYLAGGQETQYF. The J gene is TRBJ2-5, the V gene TRBV6-6; 12 bases fit TRBD2. Germline CDR1 MNHNY, CDR2 SVGAGI (reference sequence). The CDR3 totals 16 residues. Losses at the gene ends were 4 bases for V and 2 bases for J; bases not matched to a gene: 5.

The genes are TRBV10-3 and TRBJ1-2; D possibly corresponds to TRBD1 (5 bases). V lost 0 bases, J lost 6 bases, and 14 bases lay in between. The CDR3 sequence is 15 residues long. Germline V gives CDR1 ENHRY, CDR2 SYGVKD. CDR3 DNA: TGTGCCATCAGTGAGTCGGGCACTCTGACAGATGGCTACACCTTC. It encodes CAISESGTLTDGYTF.

The V call is TRBV5-5, the J call TRBJ1-2; 9 bases fit TRBD1. The CDR3 consists of 15 residues. The V segment lost 2 bases and the J segment 7 bases; nucleotides outside the gene matches: 9. Germline V CDR1 and CDR2: SGHKS, YYEKEE (reference sequence). Here the CDR3 reads CASSLSRDRAAGYTF. CDR3 sequence (DNA): TGTGCCAGCAGCTTATCTCGGGACAGGGCGGCTGGCTACACCTTC.

This sequence joins TRBV6-1 and TRBJ2-1; TRBD1 might be the D (6 bases). CDR1 MNHNS and CDR2 SASEGT come from the germline V gene. With 3 bases removed from V and 4 bases from J, the gap between germline ends came to 19 bases. The CDR3 consists of 17 residues. CDR3 nucleotides: TGTGCCAGCAGTGACTGGGACACGGGCGAGGGATACAATGAGCAGTTCTTC. It is translated as CASSDWDTGEGYNEQFF.

The chain is built from TRBV6-1 and TRBJ2-7; D not certain. The CDR3 runs to 16 residues. Between the trimmed V and J ends, which lost 2 bases and 2 bases, there was a span of 16 bases. CDR1 is MNHNS and CDR2 is SASEGT in the germline V gene. This chain's CDR3 is CASSELPGVLAYEQYF. CDR3 nucleotides: TGTGCCAGCAGTGAATTGCCAGGCGTTTTAGCCTACGAGCAGTACTTC.

The chain links TRBV28 to TRBJ2-7; D gene ambiguous. V gave up 5 bases and J gave up 3 bases, with 11 bases separating them. The CDR3 extends over 13 amino acids. CDR1 and CDR2 (germline): MDHEN, SYDVKM. This CDR3 is CASSPQLLYEQYF. DNA of the CDR3: TGTGCCAGCAGTCCCCAACTACTCTACGAGCAGTACTTC.

This chain connects TRBV19 to TRBJ1-2, with 9 nucleotides matching TRBD1. With 0 bases clipped from V and 7 bases from J, the junction kept 6 bases outside the gene matches. The length of the CDR3 is 15 residues. Germline lookup yields CDR1 LNHDA and CDR2 SQIVND (reference sequence). Here the CDR3 reads CASSIERDRVVGYTF. The CDR3 DNA is TGTGCCAGTAGTATAGAGAGGGACAGGGTCGTTGGCTACACCTTC.